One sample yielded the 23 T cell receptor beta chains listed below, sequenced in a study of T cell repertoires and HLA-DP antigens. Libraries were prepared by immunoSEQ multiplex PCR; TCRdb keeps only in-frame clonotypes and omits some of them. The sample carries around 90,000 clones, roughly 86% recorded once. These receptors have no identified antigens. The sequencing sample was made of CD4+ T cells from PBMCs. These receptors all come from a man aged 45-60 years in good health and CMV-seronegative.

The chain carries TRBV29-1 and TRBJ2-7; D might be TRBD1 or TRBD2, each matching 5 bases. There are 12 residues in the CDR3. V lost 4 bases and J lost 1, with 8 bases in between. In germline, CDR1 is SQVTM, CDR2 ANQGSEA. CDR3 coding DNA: TGCAGCGTTGGAGGGGAATCCTACGAGCAGTACTTC. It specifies CSVGGESYEQYF.

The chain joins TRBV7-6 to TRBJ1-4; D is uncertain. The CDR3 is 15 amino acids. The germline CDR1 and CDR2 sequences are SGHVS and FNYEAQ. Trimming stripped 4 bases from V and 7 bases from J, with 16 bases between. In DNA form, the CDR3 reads TGTGCCAGCAGCTCACCGGGCCGGGGAGGTGAAAAACTGTTTTTT. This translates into CASSSPGRGGEKLFF.

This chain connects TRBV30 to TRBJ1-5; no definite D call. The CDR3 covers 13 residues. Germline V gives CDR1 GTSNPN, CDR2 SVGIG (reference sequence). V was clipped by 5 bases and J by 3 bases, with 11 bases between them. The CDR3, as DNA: TGTGCCTGGGCAGAGGGATTCAATCAGCCCCAGCATTTT. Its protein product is CAWAEGFNQPQHF.

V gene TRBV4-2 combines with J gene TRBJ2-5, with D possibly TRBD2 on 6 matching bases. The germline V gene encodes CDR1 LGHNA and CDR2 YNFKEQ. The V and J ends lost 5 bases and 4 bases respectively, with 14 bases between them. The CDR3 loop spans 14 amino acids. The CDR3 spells CASSNPGLAETQYF. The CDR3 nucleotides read TGTGCCAGCAGCAACCCGGGACTCGCAGAGACCCAGTACTTC.

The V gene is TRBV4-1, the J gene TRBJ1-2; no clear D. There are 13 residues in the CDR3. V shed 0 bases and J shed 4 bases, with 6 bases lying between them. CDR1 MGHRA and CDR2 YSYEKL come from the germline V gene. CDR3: CASSQDQIYGYTF. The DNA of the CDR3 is TGCGCCAGCAGCCAAGATCAAATCTATGGCTACACCTTC.

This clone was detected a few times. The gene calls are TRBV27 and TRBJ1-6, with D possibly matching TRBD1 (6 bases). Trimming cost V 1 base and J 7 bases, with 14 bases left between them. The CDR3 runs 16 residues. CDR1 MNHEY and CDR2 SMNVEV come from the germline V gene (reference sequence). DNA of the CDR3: TGTGCCAGCAGTTTATACAAGAGGCAGGGGAATTCACCCCTCCACTTT. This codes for CASSLYKRQGNSPLHF.

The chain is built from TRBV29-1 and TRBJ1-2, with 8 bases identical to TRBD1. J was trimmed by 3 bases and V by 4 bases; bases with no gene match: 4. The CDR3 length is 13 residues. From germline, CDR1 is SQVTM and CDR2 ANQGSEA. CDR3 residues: CSVGQGRYYGYTF. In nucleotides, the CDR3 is TGCAGCGTTGGACAGGGGCGGTACTATGGCTACACCTTC.

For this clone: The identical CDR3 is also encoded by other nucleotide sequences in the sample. In DNA form, the CDR3 reads TGTGCCAGCAGTGAATGGCCTGGAAACACCATATATTTT. Encoded protein: CASSEWPGNTIYF. J is TRBJ1-3 and V is TRBV6-1, with D unclear. This CDR3 has 13 residues. The germline V gene encodes CDR1 MNHNS and CDR2 SASEGT. Trimming took off 2 bases at V and 2 bases at J, with 4 bases between the two ends.

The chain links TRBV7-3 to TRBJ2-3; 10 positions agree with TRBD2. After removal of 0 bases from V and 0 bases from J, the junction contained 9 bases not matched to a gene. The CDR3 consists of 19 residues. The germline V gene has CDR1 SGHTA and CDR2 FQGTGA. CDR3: CASSLTPLLAGVSTDTQYF. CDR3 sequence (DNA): TGTGCCAGCAGCTTAACCCCTTTGCTAGCGGGGGTGAGCACAGATACGCAGTATTTT.

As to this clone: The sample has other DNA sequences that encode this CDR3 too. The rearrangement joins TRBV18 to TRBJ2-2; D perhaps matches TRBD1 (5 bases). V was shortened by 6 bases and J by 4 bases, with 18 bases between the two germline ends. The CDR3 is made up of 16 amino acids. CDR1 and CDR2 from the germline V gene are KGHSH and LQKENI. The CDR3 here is CASSPVGQGGTGELFF. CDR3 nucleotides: TGTGCCAGCTCCCCGGTCGGCCAGGGCGGCACCGGGGAGCTGTTTTTT.

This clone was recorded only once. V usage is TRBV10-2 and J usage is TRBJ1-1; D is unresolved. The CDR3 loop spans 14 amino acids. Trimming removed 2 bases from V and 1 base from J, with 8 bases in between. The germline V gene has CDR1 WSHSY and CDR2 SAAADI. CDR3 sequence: CASSETFGNTEAFF. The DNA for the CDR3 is TGCGCCAGCAGTGAGACGTTTGGGAACACTGAAGCTTTCTTT.

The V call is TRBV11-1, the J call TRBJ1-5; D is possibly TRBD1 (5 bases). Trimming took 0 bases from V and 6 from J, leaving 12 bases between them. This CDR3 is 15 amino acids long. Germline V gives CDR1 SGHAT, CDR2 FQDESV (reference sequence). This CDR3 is CASSLAPGKGQPQHF. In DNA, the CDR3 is TGTGCCAGCAGCTTAGCCCCAGGGAAGGGTCAGCCCCAGCATTTT.

CDR3 in DNA: TGTGCCAGCAGCAAGATCCCGGACAGCCTACGGGGGAATGGCTACACCTTC. Protein product: CASSKIPDSLRGNGYTF. The chain links TRBV21-1 to TRBJ1-2. TRBV21-1 is assigned pseudogene status. The CDR3 is 17 amino acids.

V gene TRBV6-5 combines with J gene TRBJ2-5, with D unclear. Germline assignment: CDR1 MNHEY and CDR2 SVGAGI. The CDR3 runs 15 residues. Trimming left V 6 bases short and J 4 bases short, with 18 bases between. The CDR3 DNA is TGTGCCAGCAGACCGCAGGCCTTATGGGGAGAGACCCAGTACTTC. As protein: CASRPQALWGETQYF.

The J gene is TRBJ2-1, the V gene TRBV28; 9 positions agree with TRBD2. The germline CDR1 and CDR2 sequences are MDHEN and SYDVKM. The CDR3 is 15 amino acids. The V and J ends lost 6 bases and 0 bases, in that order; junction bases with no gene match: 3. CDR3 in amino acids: CASRGSGSSYNEQFF. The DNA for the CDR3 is TGTGCCAGCAGGGGTAGCGGGAGCTCCTACAATGAGCAGTTCTTC.

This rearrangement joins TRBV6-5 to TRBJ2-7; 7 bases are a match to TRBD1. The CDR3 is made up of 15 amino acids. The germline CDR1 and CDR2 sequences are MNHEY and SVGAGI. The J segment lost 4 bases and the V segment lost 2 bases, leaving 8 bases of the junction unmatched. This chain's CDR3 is CASSYGQGVHYEQYF. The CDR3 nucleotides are TGTGCCAGCAGTTACGGGCAGGGGGTACATTACGAGCAGTACTTC.

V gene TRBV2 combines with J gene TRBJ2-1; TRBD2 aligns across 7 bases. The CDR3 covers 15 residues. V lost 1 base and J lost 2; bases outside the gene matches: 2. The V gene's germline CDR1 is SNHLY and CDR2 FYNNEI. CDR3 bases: TGTGCCAGCAGTGAAGAGCTAGCGGCCTACAATGAGCAGTTCTTC. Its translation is CASSEELAAYNEQFF.

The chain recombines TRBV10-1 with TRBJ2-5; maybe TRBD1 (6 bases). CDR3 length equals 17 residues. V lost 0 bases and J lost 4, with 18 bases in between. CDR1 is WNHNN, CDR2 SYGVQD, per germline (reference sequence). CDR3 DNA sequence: TGCGCCAGCAGTGAGTCTACGACACGCGGCAGGGGAGAGACCCAGTACTTC. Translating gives CASSESTTRGRGETQYF.

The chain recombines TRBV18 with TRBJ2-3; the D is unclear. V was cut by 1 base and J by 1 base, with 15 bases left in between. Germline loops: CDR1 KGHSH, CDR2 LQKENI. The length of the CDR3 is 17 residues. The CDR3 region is CASSPRSRVLRTDTQYF. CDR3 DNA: TGTGCCAGCTCACCACGCTCCCGGGTGCTACGCACAGATACGCAGTATTTT.

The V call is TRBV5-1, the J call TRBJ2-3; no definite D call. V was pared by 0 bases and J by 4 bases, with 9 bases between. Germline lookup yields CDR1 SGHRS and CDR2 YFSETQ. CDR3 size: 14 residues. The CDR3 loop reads CASSLETHPDTQYF. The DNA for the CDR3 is TGCGCCAGCAGCTTGGAGACTCACCCAGATACGCAGTATTTT. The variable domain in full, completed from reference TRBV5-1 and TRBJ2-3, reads KAGVTQTPRYLIKTRGQQVTLSCSPISGHRSVSWYQQTPGQGLQFLFEYFSETQRNKGNFPGRFSGRQFSNSRSEMNVSTLELGDSALYLCASSLETHPDTQYFGPGTRLTVL.

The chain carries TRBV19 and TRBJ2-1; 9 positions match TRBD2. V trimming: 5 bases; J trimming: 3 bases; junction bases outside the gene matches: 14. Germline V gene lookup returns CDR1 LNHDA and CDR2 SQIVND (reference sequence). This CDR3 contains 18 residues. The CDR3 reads CASSSASGVSRLYNEQFF. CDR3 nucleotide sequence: TGTGCCAGTAGTTCTGCTAGCGGGGTAAGCCGCCTCTACAATGAGCAGTTCTTC.

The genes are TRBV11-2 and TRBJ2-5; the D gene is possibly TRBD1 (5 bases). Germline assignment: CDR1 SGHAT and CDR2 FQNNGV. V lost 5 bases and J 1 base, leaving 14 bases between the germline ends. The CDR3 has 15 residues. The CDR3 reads CASSPSTTAQETQYF. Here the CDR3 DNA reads TGTGCCAGCAGCCCCTCGACGACAGCCCAAGAGACCCAGTACTTC.

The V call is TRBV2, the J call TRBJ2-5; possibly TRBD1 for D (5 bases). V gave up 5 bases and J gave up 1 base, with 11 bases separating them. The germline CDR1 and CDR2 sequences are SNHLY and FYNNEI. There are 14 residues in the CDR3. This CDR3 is CASSRATVQETQYF. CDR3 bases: TGTGCCAGCAGTAGGGCGACAGTCCAAGAGACCCAGTACTTC.